The rows below give T cell receptor beta chains drawn from one sample of a study of shared clonotypes between healthy human individuals. Repertoires were generated with immunoSEQ multiplex PCR, while TCRdb's copy carries only in-frame clones and drops some. This table has some 1.5 million clones, 98% appearing once. The sequenced material came from naive CD4+ T cells sorted from blood. The receptors shown here come from a man aged 30 to 39 in good health. Both conserved end residues are trimmed from each CDR3. A D gene is named only where the DNA matches it firmly.

length: 14
D: TRBD2
V: TRBV10-3
CDR3: AISEDPAGVYNEQF

length: 9
D: -
V: TRBV29-1
CDR3: SVQVAGELF

length: 14
D: -
V: TRBV9
CDR3: ASSVGAGSSNQPQH

length: 13
D: -
V: TRBV15
CDR3: ATSRGGSSANEQF

length: 11
D: -
V: TRBV6-6
CDR3: ASSSTYPSGYT

length: 13
D: TRBD2
V: TRBV5-1
CDR3: ASRIGLAGEETQY

length: 13
D: -
V: TRBV27
CDR3: ASSFGRIATGELF

length: 12
D: -
V: TRBV5-4
CDR3: ASSLGPRGEKLF

length: 12
D: -
V: TRBV5-1
CDR3: ASSSRAPAGELF

length: 10
D: -
V: TRBV28
CDR3: ASRLRSTEAF

length: 13
D: TRBD2
V: TRBV5-4
CDR3: ASSFGLAGQDTQY

length: 13
D: -
V: TRBV5-1
CDR3: ASSLGGSPSYEQY

length: 12
D: TRBD1
V: TRBV7-3
CDR3: ASSSTTGVREAF

length: 10
D: -
V: TRBV30
CDR3: AWSVRTDTQY

length: 11
D: -
V: TRBV12-5
CDR3: ASGPDSYQPQH

length: 11
D: -
V: TRBV14
CDR3: ASMRQSNTEAF

length: 11
D: -
V: TRBV7-9
CDR3: ASADRKNTEAF